The 7 T cell receptor beta chains presented below share a single source sample, sequenced in a study of T-cell reconstitution after alpha-beta-depleted transplantation in children (dated by TCRdb to about 2016). According to the study, the label for this sample's treatment or condition signals: allogeneic hematopoietic cell transplantation with graft depleted of TCRalphabeta T cells and CD19 B cells. Library preparation used PCR. The run used an Illumina HiSeq 2500. TCR library preparation used molecular barcoding, with unique molecular identifiers applied to normalize quantification of the TCRbeta repertoire. Using fastp trimming at Q25 and MiXCR clonotype assembly, TCRdb reanalyzed the public sequencing data and kept in-frame beta chains. Entries that share a CDR3 protein sequence are merged under the most common genes and DNA. Within this sample are more than 200,000 distinct CDR3 sequences, with approximately 8.4% of them counted one time only. The ten largest clones take up about a third of the sample.

Source: PBMCs, mostly from graft donor cells, taken 360 days after TCRalphabeta/CD19-depleted stem cell transplant. These receptors were collected from a male patient between 2 and 15 years old who had a stem cell transplant for acute myeloid leukemia, so the T cells may come from the graft donor.

This clonotype was counted a few times. The chain recombines TRBV6-5 with TRBJ2-1; TRBD2 matches at 10 bases. CDR1 and CDR2 (germline): MNHEY, SVGAGI. Trimming took 0 bases from V and 5 from J; bases not matched to a gene: 4. The CDR3 extends over 16 amino acids. CDR3 coding DNA: TGTGCCAGCAGTTACTCGGCTAGCGGGGGAAACAATGAGCAGTTCTTC. Translating it yields CASSYSASGGNNEQFF.

The chain links TRBV6-1 to TRBJ1-2; D is unresolved. CDR3 length: 12 amino acids. Trimming removed 1 base from V and 8 bases from J, with 8 bases in between. Germline CDR1 MNHNS, CDR2 SASEGT. The CDR3 loop is CASSEGEFGYTF. CDR3 coding DNA: TGTGCCAGCAGTGAAGGCGAATTCGGCTACACCTTC.

This clonotype has just a few counts. The chain recombines TRBV5-1 with TRBJ2-1; TRBD2 agrees at 10 bases. The CDR3 consists of 17 residues. The J segment lost 8 bases and the V segment lost 1 base, leaving 12 bases of the junction unmatched. CDR1 and CDR2 from the germline V gene are SGHRS and YFSETQ. The CDR3 loop reads CASSLPLAGVAVDEQFF. In DNA form, the CDR3 reads TGCGCCAGCAGCTTGCCGCTAGCGGGAGTGGCGGTCGATGAGCAGTTCTTC.

In its sample, this clonotype was seen many times. CDR3 in DNA: TGCGCCAGCAGCCAAGATTTGGGGACAAAAGAGACCCAGTACTTC. Residues: CASSQDLGTKETQYF. The rearrangement links TRBV4-3 to TRBJ2-5; a possible D gene is TRBD1 (6 bases). This CDR3 spans 15 amino acids. The germline V gene encodes CDR1 LGHNA and CDR2 YSLEER. Deletions cut 0 bases from V and 3 bases from J, with 11 bases between.

This clonotype occurred many times. V usage is TRBV29-1 and J usage is TRBJ1-2; maybe TRBD1 (5 bases). Germline CDR1 and CDR2: SQVTM and ANQGSEA. V lost 5 bases and J 4 bases, leaving 11 bases between the germline ends. The CDR3 totals 12 residues. CDR3 amino acids: CSVSTDRYGYTF. Written as DNA, the CDR3 is TGCAGCGTTTCGACAGACCGCTATGGCTACACCTTC. The full variable domain, rest sourced from reference TRBV29-1 and TRBJ1-2, is SAVISQKPSRDICQRGTSLTIQCQVDSQVTMMFWYRQQPGQSLTLIATANQGSEATYESGFVIDKFPISRPNLTFSTLTVSNMSPEDSSIYLCSVSTDRYGYTFGSGTRLTVV.

The sample holds a few counts of this clonotype. V and J are TRBV5-1 and TRBJ2-3; D might be TRBD1 (6 bases). V was trimmed by 3 bases and J by 0 bases, leaving 8 bases between them. The germline V gene encodes CDR1 SGHRS and CDR2 YFSETQ. The CDR3 loop spans 14 amino acids. The CDR3 DNA sequence: TGCGCCAGCAGCTCAGGGGTTAGCACAGATACGCAGTATTTT. It translates to CASSSGVSTDTQYF. Looking up the rest from reference TRBV5-1 and TRBJ2-3 gives the full variable domain: KAGVTQTPRYLIKTRGQQVTLSCSPISGHRSVSWYQQTPGQGLQFLFEYFSETQRNKGNFPGRFSGRQFSNSRSEMNVSTLELGDSALYLCASSSGVSTDTQYFGPGTRLTVL.

This clonotype occurred a few times. V gene TRBV7-2 combines with J gene TRBJ2-3; D not certain. The CDR3 covers 13 residues. The V end lost 8 bases, the J end lost 5 bases, and 14 bases lay between the germline ends. CDR1 is SGHTA, CDR2 FQGNSA, per germline. The chain's CDR3 is CASQLFFLDTQYF. In nucleotides, the CDR3 is TGTGCCAGCCAGCTGTTTTTTCTAGATACGCAGTATTTT.